This TCR beta chain was profiled in a study of cytomegalovirus exposure and HLA in healthy donors. V shed 5 bases and J 2 bases; nucleotides not matched to a gene: 10. This CDR3 is built from 17 residues. Germline CDR1 is SGHTA and CDR2 is FQGNSA. It was with 60 Vbeta and 13 Jbeta primers that the PCR ran. Here immunoSEQ multiplex PCR was the method, and the copy in TCRdb shows in-frame clones only, minus some. The data hold 150,000 to 200,000 clones, with approximately 85% observed a single time. V gene TRBV7-2 combines with J gene TRBJ2-1, with TRBD2 matching over 9 bases. The clonotype originates from a woman in her forties or fifties in good health and CMV-seronegative. The source material was PBMCs. As DNA, the CDR3 is TGTGCCAGCAGCCCCCGAGGGGCGGGAGGGCCCTACAATGAGCAGTTCTTC. Its protein product is CASSPRGAGGPYNEQFF.